The 20 T cell receptor beta chains below come from one sample, sequenced in a study of blood T cell repertoires in COVID-19. Sequenced by immunoSEQ multiplex PCR; TCRdb stores in-frame clones only, minus some. The sample shows roughly 290,000 clones, 80% to 90% of them seen only once. Input material: peripheral blood. These receptors were collected from a woman between 45 and 60 years old who had recovered from COVID-19.

This sequence joins TRBV27 and TRBJ2-1; weak D call: TRBD1 (5 bases). Trimming removed 6 bases from V and 2 bases from J, with 14 bases in between. The CDR3 extends over 15 amino acids. The V gene's germline CDR1 is MNHEY and CDR2 SMNVEV (reference sequence). Here the CDR3 reads CASSLRVGTYNEQFF. For the CDR3, the DNA is TGTGCCAGCAGCCTCAGGGTAGGGACCTACAATGAGCAGTTCTTC.

This chain connects TRBV7-9 to TRBJ2-3, with a tentative D call TRBD1 (6 bases). The germline V gene has CDR1 SEHNR and CDR2 FQNEAQ (reference sequence). There are 14 residues in the CDR3. V was shortened by 1 base and J by 2 bases, with 7 bases between the two germline ends. CDR3 nucleotide sequence: TGTGCCAGCAGCTTAGGGACAGACACAGATACGCAGTATTTT. Translation: CASSLGTDTDTQYF.

The chain employs TRBV5-1 and TRBJ2-3; weak D call: TRBD2 (6 bases). V was pared by 7 bases and J by 2 bases, with 14 bases between. Germline V gene data show CDR1 as SGHRS and CDR2 as YFSETQ. The CDR3 extends over 14 amino acids. The CDR3 nucleotides are TGCGCCAGCCGCGGGATGCCTACCACAGATACGCAGTATTTT. Amino acid sequence: CASRGMPTTDTQYF.

This chain connects TRBV3-1 (or the pseudogene TRBV3-2) to TRBJ2-3; 8 bases line up with TRBD2. This CDR3 is 17 amino acids long. CDR1 is LGHDT and CDR2 is YNNKEL in the germline V gene (reference sequence). With 0 bases clipped from V and 2 bases from J, the junction kept 7 bases outside the gene matches. The DNA for the CDR3 is TGTGCCAGCAGCCAAGATCTGGGCGGGGGGTACACAGATACGCAGTATTTT. Amino acid sequence: CASSQDLGGGYTDTQYF.

The chain recombines TRBV28 with TRBJ2-7, with D uncertain. This CDR3 contains 12 residues. Trimming cost V 2 bases and J 4 bases, with 6 bases left between them. Germline lookup yields CDR1 MDHEN and CDR2 SYDVKM. The chain's CDR3 is CASSLTGYEQYF. The CDR3 nucleotides are TGTGCCAGCAGTTTAACCGGGTACGAGCAGTACTTC.

The genes are TRBV6-1 and TRBJ2-3; tentative D call: TRBD1 (5 bases). The CDR3 has 13 residues. V was clipped by 4 bases and J by 4 bases, with 9 bases between them. The V gene's germline CDR1 is MNHNS and CDR2 SASEGT. This CDR3 is CASSVTVADTQYF. For the CDR3, the DNA is TGTGCCAGCAGTGTGACAGTCGCAGATACGCAGTATTTT.

The gene calls are TRBV6-2 or TRBV6-3 and TRBJ1-2, with 7 bases fitting TRBD1. Germline trimming cut 2 bases from V and 4 bases from J; bases unmatched to any gene: 7. Germline CDR1 and CDR2: MNHEY and SVGEGT. This CDR3 has 15 amino acids. CDR3 nucleotides: TGTGCCAGCAGTTACCATGGACAGGTTTTCTATGGCTACACCTTC. Amino acids: CASSYHGQVFYGYTF.

Written as DNA, the CDR3 is TGTGCCAGCGGCCTAGCGGGCACAGATACGCAGTATTTT. It translates to CASGLAGTDTQYF. The V call is TRBV12-3 or TRBV12-4, the J call TRBJ2-3; 7 bases line up with TRBD2. Losses at the gene ends were 8 bases for V and 1 base for J; bases not matched to a gene: 3. The CDR3 covers 13 residues.

This clone was observed a single time. The chain carries TRBV2 and TRBJ2-5, with TRBD2 matching 7 bases. There are 15 residues in the CDR3. Germline V lookup: CDR1 SNHLY, CDR2 FYNNEI. After removal of 6 bases from V and 5 bases from J, the junction contained 12 bases not matched to a gene. CDR3 residues: CASRPSSGAGETQYF. The CDR3 DNA is TGTGCCAGCAGACCAAGTTCCGGAGCGGGGGAGACCCAGTACTTC.

Here the CDR3 reads CASSSMVGGAVTQYF. DNA of the CDR3: TGTGCCAGCAGCTCCATGGTCGGCGGGGCAGTGACCCAGTACTTC. The chain couples TRBV7-2 to TRBJ2-5; possibly TRBD2 for D (6 bases). V shed 4 bases and J shed 7 bases, with 19 bases lying between them. Germline V CDR1 and CDR2: SGHTA, FQGNSA. The CDR3 spans 15 residues.

This chain connects TRBV12-3 or TRBV12-4 to TRBJ2-1, with 8 positions matching TRBD1. This CDR3 has 12 residues. Trimming at V came to 3 bases and at J to 10 bases, leaving 2 bases not matched to a gene. The CDR3 reads CASSFDRGEQFF. CDR3 sequence (DNA): TGTGCCAGCAGTTTCGACAGGGGAGAGCAGTTCTTC.

The J gene is TRBJ2-5, the V gene TRBV24-1; TRBD2 agrees at 10 bases. This CDR3 region has 16 residues. Germline trimming cut 4 bases from V and 4 bases from J; bases unmatched to any gene: 8. CDR1 and CDR2 from the germline V gene are KGHDR and SFDVKD. The CDR3 loop reads CATSDLGLANRETQYF. The CDR3 coding sequence is TGTGCCACCAGTGACTTGGGACTAGCGAATCGAGAGACCCAGTACTTC.

The genes are TRBV7-2 and TRBJ2-1; D is perhaps TRBD2 (5 bases). Germline lookup yields CDR1 SGHTA and CDR2 FQGNSA. This CDR3 region has 13 residues. The V gene lost 6 bases and the J gene lost 8 bases, with 14 bases spanning the gap. The CDR3 bases are TGTGCCAGCAGGACATATAACGGGGATGAGCAGTTCTTC. Translation gives CASRTYNGDEQFF.

This clone was seen once. This chain uses TRBV5-4 with TRBJ2-5; the match to TRBD2 covers 9 bases. J gave up 4 bases and V 1 base, and 8 bases lay outside the gene matches. Germline assignment: CDR1 SGHNT and CDR2 YYREEE (reference sequence). The CDR3 is 16 amino acids. The CDR3 DNA is TGTGCCAGCAGCTTGCGGGCGGGAGGGCCGATAGAGACCCAGTACTTC. Protein product: CASSLRAGGPIETQYF.

V and J are TRBV28 and TRBJ2-7; D perhaps matches TRBD2 (5 bases). V was trimmed by 8 bases and J by 0 bases, leaving 11 bases between them. Germline CDR1 is MDHEN and CDR2 is SYDVKM. This CDR3 spans 13 amino acids. CDR3 bases: TGTGCCAGCGGGAGCGGCAGCTCCTACGAGCAGTACTTC. Its protein is CASGSGSSYEQYF. Drawing the rest from reference TRBV28 and TRBJ2-7, the complete variable domain is DVKVTQSSRYLVKRTGEKVFLECVQDMDHENMFWYRQDPGLGLRLIYFSYDVKMKEKGDIPEGYSVSREKKERFSLILESASTNQTSMYLCASGSGSSYEQYFGPGTRLTVT.

V is TRBV9 and J is TRBJ2-7; possible D gene TRBD2, 6 bases. From germline, CDR1 is SGDLS and CDR2 YYNGEE. The V and J ends lost 0 bases and 7 bases respectively, with 11 bases between them. The CDR3 has 13 residues. For the CDR3, the DNA is TGTGCCAGCAGCGTAGATCTCGGGGGAGAGCAGTACTTC. Encoded protein: CASSVDLGGEQYF. Full variable domain (remainder filled in from reference TRBV9 and TRBJ2-7): DSGVTQTPKHLITATGQRVTLRCSPRSGDLSVYWYQQSLDQGLQFLIQYYNGEERAKGNILERFSAQQFPDLHSELNLSSLELGDSALYFCASSVDLGGEQYFGPGTRLTVT.

J is TRBJ1-4 and V is TRBV4-3, with D unresolved. This CDR3 has 13 residues. CDR1 LGHNA and CDR2 YSLEER come from the germline V gene. Deletions cut 1 base from V and 7 bases from J, with 7 bases between. Here the CDR3 reads CASSQVLGEKLFF. The CDR3 region has the DNA TGCGCCAGCAGCCAAGTTCTAGGTGAAAAACTGTTTTTT.

The chain employs TRBV10-3 and TRBJ2-7; 10 bases are a match to TRBD2. The CDR3 length is 16 residues. Germline trimming cut 2 bases from V and 6 bases from J; bases unmatched to any gene: 10. Germline V lookup: CDR1 ENHRY, CDR2 SYGVKD. This chain's CDR3 is CAISESLAGVISEQYF. CDR3 nucleotides: TGTGCCATCAGTGAGAGTCTAGCGGGAGTGATCTCCGAGCAGTACTTC.

This chain uses TRBV7-8 with TRBJ1-1; no clear D. Germline V CDR1 and CDR2: SGHVS, FQNEAQ. V shed 2 bases and J shed 2 bases, with 6 bases lying between them. The CDR3 loop spans 13 amino acids. Here the CDR3 reads CASSLTGNTEAFF. The DNA of the CDR3 is TGTGCCAGCAGCTTAACGGGAAACACTGAAGCTTTCTTT.

The chain is built from TRBV6-6 and TRBJ2-3; TRBD2 agrees at 10 bases. This CDR3 has 14 residues. J was trimmed by 8 bases and V by 6 bases; bases with no gene match: 8. Germline CDR1 is MNHNY and CDR2 is SVGAGI (reference sequence). This CDR3 is CASRTLAGVATQYF. CDR3 nucleotides: TGTGCCAGCAGAACCCTAGCGGGAGTTGCTACGCAGTATTTT.